The 10 T cell receptor beta chains presented below share a single source sample, sequenced in a study of beta chain features in type 1 diabetes. As every portion of the isolated RNA was reverse transcribed, the sequencing read expressed TCRB transcripts. Assay: immunoSEQ multiplex PCR; the TCRdb copy retains only in-frame clones and omits some. The sample lists 640,000 or so clones, 13% occurring once. Study conclusions and caveats: Patients with Type 1 diabetes showed moderately but significantly shorter TCRB CDR3s in all four CD4+ subsets.

These receptors are not linked to any known antigen. The sample consisted of naive CD4+ T cells from blood. The receptor source for this set is a young man with type 1 diabetes.

This chain joins TRBV14 and TRBJ1-2, with 8 positions matching TRBD1. The CDR3 is 14 amino acids. Trimming took 7 bases from V and 3 from J; bases not matched to a gene: 7. Germline CDR1 and CDR2: SGHDN and FVKESK. This CDR3 reads CASNQGASYYGYTF. The CDR3 region has the DNA TGTGCCAGCAACCAGGGGGCCTCCTACTATGGCTACACCTTC.

The rearrangement joins TRBV30 to TRBJ1-6; D unresolved. The CDR3 has 17 residues. The V end was cut by 0 bases, the J end by 1 base, with 13 bases between. Germline V CDR1 and CDR2: GTSNPN, SVGIG (reference sequence). For the CDR3, the DNA is TGTGCCTGGAGTGTTCGCCCCGTGGGTTCCTATAATTCACCCCTCCACTTT. It codes for CAWSVRPVGSYNSPLHF.

This clone was seen only a few times. This chain links TRBV5-8 with TRBJ2-3; 8 bases are shared with TRBD2. Germline-derived CDR1 and CDR2 are SGHTS and YDEGEE. This CDR3 has 16 residues. V dropped 1 base and J dropped 0; count of bases not matched to a gene: 4. The CDR3 loop reads CASSLWLAGSTDTQYF. Written as DNA, the CDR3 is TGTGCCAGCAGCTTGTGGTTAGCGGGAAGCACAGATACGCAGTATTTT.

This clone was detected a few times. The chain carries TRBV30 and TRBJ1-1, with TRBD1 identical over 7 bases. The CDR3 extends over 13 amino acids. From germline, CDR1 is GTSNPN and CDR2 SVGIG (reference sequence). With V trimmed by 1 base and J by 10 bases, 9 bases remained unmatched. The CDR3 sequence is CAWSGQGGTVAFF. The DNA of the CDR3 is TGTGCCTGGAGTGGACAGGGAGGTACGGTAGCTTTCTTT.

The V and J genes are TRBV10-2 and TRBJ1-1; 8 nucleotides match TRBD1. V gave up 5 bases and J gave up 3 bases; unmatched junction bases: 2. The CDR3 covers 13 residues. CDR1 and CDR2 from the germline V gene are WSHSY and SAAADI. For the CDR3, the DNA is TGCGCCAGCAGTACAGGGGGAGACACTGAAGCTTTCTTT. Translation gives CASSTGGDTEAFF.

The chain couples TRBV10-1 to TRBJ1-6, with TRBD1 identical over 9 bases. The CDR3 is 14 amino acids. The germline V gene has CDR1 WNHNN and CDR2 SYGVQD (reference sequence). The trim removed 10 bases at V and 9 bases at J, leaving 10 bases unmatched. CDR3 region: CAIPEDRGGSPLHF. The CDR3 region has the DNA TGCGCCATCCCCGAGGACAGGGGCGGTTCACCCCTCCACTTT.

A few counts support this clone. The chain recombines TRBV2 with TRBJ1-2; possibly TRBD1 for D (5 bases). The CDR3 is 14 amino acids. The germline V gene has CDR1 SNHLY and CDR2 FYNNEI. Trimming cost V 2 bases and J 6 bases, with 13 bases left between them. This CDR3 reads CASSEFDSVNGYTF. The CDR3 bases are TGTGCCAGCAGTGAATTCGACAGCGTTAATGGCTACACCTTC.

The J gene is TRBJ1-1, the V gene TRBV6-5; no reliable D call. The CDR3 contains 15 residues. The germline CDR1 and CDR2 sequences are MNHEY and SVGAGI. V was trimmed by 2 bases and J by 0 bases, leaving 10 bases between them. CDR3 coding DNA: TGTGCCAGCAGTTACATGCTCAGCCTGAACACTGAAGCTTTCTTT. Protein sequence: CASSYMLSLNTEAFF.

The chain combines TRBV28 with TRBJ1-1; no clear D gene. CDR3 size: 12 residues. Germline V gene sequence: CDR1 MDHEN, CDR2 SYDVKM. Trimming shortened V by 5 bases and J by 1 base, and 5 bases separated the two germline ends. The CDR3 coding sequence is TGTGCCAGCAGTACACGGAACACTGAAGCTTTCTTT. Encoded protein: CASSTRNTEAFF.

This chain uses TRBV5-4 with TRBJ2-5; weak D call: TRBD1 (6 bases). Germline assignment: CDR1 SGHNT and CDR2 YYREEE (reference sequence). This CDR3 has 14 amino acids. With 3 bases removed from V and 4 bases from J, the gap between germline ends came to 13 bases. This CDR3 reads CASSSSDRRETQYF. Here the CDR3 DNA reads TGTGCCAGCAGCTCCTCGGACAGAAGAGAGACCCAGTACTTC. The full variable domain, in which reference TRBV5-4 and TRBJ2-5 provide the parts outside the CDR3, is ETGVTQSPTHLIKTRGQQVTLRCSSQSGHNTVSWYQQALGQGPQFIFQYYREEENGRGNFPPRFSGLQFPNYSSELNVNALELDDSALYLCASSSSDRRETQYFGPGTRLLVL.